This entry features one T cell receptor (beta chain) sequence. Antigen: not known. These data belong to a study of shared clonotypes between healthy human individuals. Germline lookup yields CDR1 SGHNT and CDR2 YYREEE (reference sequence). Trimming removed 2 bases from V and 2 bases from J; junction bases left unmatched: 12. This CDR3 is built from 18 residues. As originally analysed: There were no quality scores in the junction-only immunoSEQ sequences, so filtering differed. TCRdb's table, derived via immunoSEQ multiplex PCR, lists solely in-frame clones and lacks some. The DNA gave D and trimming, while V, J and clone size come from that table. The table records 400,000 to 600,000 clones, about 96% of them present only once. Study observations and caveats: The study found 4.5% to 6% of naive CD4 clonotypes shared across four donors. Sequencing depth was expected to affect clonotype sharing among donors.

This TCR was recovered from a woman in her 30s in good health. The sequencing sample was made of naive CD4+ T cells sorted from blood. Stated subset: CD45RA+ positively selected. V gene TRBV5-4 combines with J gene TRBJ2-3, with 9 nucleotides matching TRBD2. The CDR3 region has the DNA TGTGCCAGCAGCTTTTCTAGCGGGACGAGTAACCCCACAGATACGCAGTATTTT. Protein product: CASSFSSGTSNPTDTQYF.